The T cell receptor beta chain under discussion was sequenced for a study of cytomegalovirus exposure and HLA in healthy donors (dated 2017 in TCRdb). About the full investigation: An earlier analysis of approximately 640 of the donors reported approximately 270 Gb of sequence data and 100 million to 130 million unique TCR beta sequences from roughly 180 million T cells. Approximately 300 gigabases of sequencing data and about 92 million unique TCR sequences made up an early release that covered roughly 670 HLA-typed donors. Among the roughly 400 genotyped donors, approximately 82% belonged to the genetic ancestry cluster associated with self-reported Caucasian donors. The study aimed to test whether signatures of past pathogen exposure could be identified by cataloging public T cell receptors. The study used immunosequencing to profile the T cell repertoires of around 600 subjects and linked those repertoires to cytomegalovirus serostatus. Besides the first cohort of roughly 640 subjects, a separate validation cohort made up of around 120 different subjects was used. High-throughput TCR immunosequencing, statistical association of individual TCRs with disease status, and machine learning were combined to predict cytomegalovirus infection status. To study patterns of TCR occurrence, a later analysis re-analyzed previously published TCR beta repertoires from several hundred donors and added high-resolution HLA genotyping. In the later analysis, no new phenotypic data were used to find candidate immune exposures; instead, reliance was placed on TCR beta sequences and their occurrence across donors. An earlier analysis of more than 450 of the donors used high-throughput TCR beta sequencing to judge whether each TCR beta V gene segment behaved as functional or pseudogenic. Donor age, sex, ethnicity and CMV serostatus were compiled together with the repertoire data. In a later genetic analysis, genome-wide SNP genotypes for about 65% of the roughly 700 donors were used, and that subset was treated as a discovery cohort. All discovery cohort repertoires had been generated on a single sequencing platform. HLA typing covered class I and class II loci at four-digit resolution. Typing coverage varied by locus: roughly 620-640 donors for A, B, C, DRB1 and DQB1; 522 for DQA1; more than 600 for DPA1; 450 to 480 for DPB1. Several DR-DQ haplotypes were treated as single units for association and clustering because of strong linkage in the cohort. On average, roughly 250,000 unique TCR beta nucleotide sequences were sequenced per donor among 398 genotyped donors of the cohort, with roughly 18% of those sequences being non-productive.

What the study reported, not specific to this receptor: According to a later genetic analysis, donors in an Asian-associated ancestry cluster had fewer N-insertions in productive TCRs than the approximately 630-donor mean. The authors suggested that the approach could potentially be generalized to other disease states and immunological phenotypes. A later analysis found that HLA-associated TCR beta chains were more clonally expanded and had lower generation probabilities than equally common non-associated chains. Linkage disequilibrium might explain the correlated functional status among segregating V segments, but an unknown experimental factor could not be excluded. Assigning TCR associations to individual alleles was difficult when HLA alleles, especially DR and DQ, strongly co-occurred. The study gave a list of around 170 TCR beta chains associated with cytomegalovirus. Broadly in line with IMGT annotations, most TCR beta V segments showed up in productive rearrangements about 87% or about 30% of the time in an earlier analysis of several hundred of the donors. Cytomegalovirus status was reported to be diagnosed by the classifier with high specificity and sensitivity in both the original and validation cohorts. Sequencing depth was assumed to be roughly uniform across donors in the presence/absence analyses, though that assumption may not hold. An association between a missense DCLRE1C variant and V-gene and J-gene trimming of TCR beta chains was found in a later genetic analysis and replicated in an independent cohort. According to a later analysis, TCR association rates differed among HLA loci, with DRB1 alleles showing the most associated TCRs and HLA-C alleles showing the fewest. The earlier analysis of about 600 of the donors excluded fewer than 20 rarely observed V segments, including chromosome 9 orphons, because counts were too low. Specific HLA alleles were associated with roughly 17,000 TCR beta sequences at a false discovery rate of 0.05 in a later analysis. Only TCR beta chains were sequenced in this cohort, and the absence of alpha or paired-chain data limited detectable features. According to a later analysis, parvovirus B19, influenza, CMV and Epstein-Barr virus appeared linked to several top co-occurrence clusters. Most CMV-associated TCR beta chains appeared to be HLA-restricted in a later analysis, and the HLA associations seemed to be driven largely by CMV exposure. Three of the identified cytomegalovirus-associated TCR beta chains were confirmed in vitro to be specific for cytomegalovirus antigens. Across donors, most TCR sequences were observed very rarely, whereas some public TCRs were present in many individuals. A further reported finding was that TCR beta sequences accurately predicted the HLA-A and HLA-B alleles for most subjects in the first cohort. Immune exposure information for the cohort was limited to CMV serostatus. A cluster of highly shared sequence variants was judged likely to be a technical artifact of the sequencing pipeline. Because HLA typing was unavailable for some donors at each locus, only the typed subset was used in association tests.

Libraries came from the immunoSEQ multiplex PCR assay. A mixture of 60 forward primers for TCR Vbeta segments and 13 reverse primers for TCR Jbeta segments was used in the multiplex PCR. Amplification of the CDR3 region of rearranged TCR beta genes was performed with a multiplex PCR assay on genomic DNA. On the Illumina HiSeq System, the amplified TCR beta libraries were sequenced as 87-base-pair reads. The authors' analysis ran thus. Across the roughly 600 repertoires, a later analysis counted 80 million or so unique TCR beta chains, around 10 million of which were shared by at least two donors. To remove PCR and sequencing errors, raw reads were error-corrected and collapsed into unique sequences using a nearest-neighbor algorithm that merged closely related sequences. Alignment of CDR3 sequences to IMGT reference sequences was used to assign V, D and J gene segments. Each retained sequence needed at least a six-nucleotide match to both a V gene segment and a J gene segment. A rearrangement was called productive if the CDR3 had no stop codons and remained in frame with V and J, and every other rearrangement was called non-productive. CDR3 was defined according to IMGT convention as the region running from the second conserved V-encoded cysteine to the conserved J-encoded phenylalanine. In an earlier analysis of approximately 590 of the donors, sequences lacking an unambiguous match to a single V gene segment were excluded. An earlier analysis of about 590 of the donors classified V segments as functional when productive rearrangements were above 56.7% and as segregating when the standard deviation between donors was above 5%. To diagnose cytomegalovirus status from the catalog of TCR beta chain sequences, a statistical classification framework was built. In a later analysis, V and J genes were assigned by comparing TCR nucleotide sequences against IMGT/GENE-DB human TR gene sequences. Using the TCRdist pipeline, a later analysis assigned CDR3 sequences along with most-parsimonious VDJ recombination scenarios. In a later analysis, every TCR beta chain was defined by the combination of its CDR3 amino acid sequence and its V-gene family, and reads without a unique V-gene family were dropped. To address suspected cross-contamination and a sequencing artifact, a later analysis removed a few hundred highly shared, low-generation-probability nucleotide sequences. For each public chain, a later analysis derived a clonal expansion index from normalized ranks of inferred template counts within each repertoire. In a later analysis, generation probabilities were computed with a VDJ recombination model fitted to out-of-frame rearrangements, and the resulting probabilities were checked against IGoR. Hypergeometric tests were used in a later analysis to score TCR-TCR, TCR-HLA and TCR-CMV co-occurrence, with a repertoire-size bias correction applied to the TCR pairs. To estimate false discovery rates, a later analysis permuted the HLA or CMV assignments 20 times. A later analysis grouped co-occurring TCRs with DBSCAN, adding TCRdist sequence similarity when clustering within HLA-allele-positive subsets. Co-occurrence clustering excluded repertoires with fewer than 30,000 or more than 120,000 public chains, plus five with anomalous nucleotide sharing. The table was pulled from immuneACCESS by TCRdb, which kept in-frame rearrangements only. Such tables lose some clones; where checked, under half of the loss comes from unresolved V genes, and the rest has no known cause. The V and J calls and the clone size are those of that table, but D and trimming were determined from the DNA. This sample has about 190,000 clones in its table, and 75% to 90% of those were observed once. The ten biggest clones cover 0.25% to 0.4% of the sample.

The cohort consisted of hundreds of healthy bone marrow donors. At the time of sampling, all cohort members were nominally healthy, though unrecorded immune exposures were likely present. The donor was CMV seronegative and was included in the group of a few hundred seronegative cohort members. A peripheral blood sample was collected from each donor, and TCR beta sequencing was performed on peripheral blood mononuclear cells. The Qiagen DNeasy Blood Extraction Kit was used to extract genomic DNA from the blood cell samples. Points on this clone: Which antigen it targets is not known. Nothing much larger sits one base from this clone, and base qualities are not available.

The receptor was isolated from a woman aged 30 to 39 in good health and CMV-seronegative. The sequencing input was PBMCs.

The sequenced DNA: TGTGCCAGCAGCCAAGAGAGACAGGGGGGTCGTCCCCAGCATTTT. This sequence encodes CASSQERQGGRPQHF. This chain is built from TRBV4-2 and TRBJ1-5, with TRBD1 identical over 9 junction bases. V loses 0 bases at its end and J loses 10 bases; junction bases beyond the gene matches: 7. The CDR3 measures 15 amino acids from cysteine to phenylalanine. Only the CDR3 DNA stays, 45 bases, in frame from base 1. Via the germline V gene, CDR1 is LGHNA and CDR2 YNFKEQ.